This TCR beta chain was captured in a study of cytomegalovirus exposure and HLA in healthy donors. About the research overall: Both the roughly 120 validation repertoires and the approximately 670 first-cohort repertoires used the same platform, as reported by a later analysis.

It was the approximately 130-subject validation cohort, separate from the roughly 700-subject first cohort, to which the donors belonged. The method was immunoSEQ multiplex PCR; TCRdb's version includes in-frame clones alone and lacks a portion of them. The table records 200,000 or so clones, more than 75% of them present only once. About this clone itself: As yet, its antigen is unknown. Other DNA sequences in this specimen translate into the identical CDR3.

Whole-study results and caveats: In vitro confirmation showed three CMV-associated chains to be CMV antigen specific. The study flagged roughly 150 TCR beta chains as cytomegalovirus-associated.

The V and J ends lost 4 bases and 5 bases respectively, with 9 bases between them. The CDR3 loop spans 13 amino acids. Looked up from germline, CDR1 is SGHDN and CDR2 is FVKESK. This TCR was recovered from a man between 18 and 35 years old in good health and CMV-seropositive. The chain recombines TRBV14 with TRBJ2-1; perhaps TRBD2 as D (5 bases). The sequencing sample was made of PBMCs. The CDR3 reads CASSPRGDNEQFF. The CDR3 nucleotides are TGTGCCAGCAGCCCCCGGGGAGACAATGAGCAGTTCTTC.